These T cell receptor beta chains were read from a single sample in a study of CD8 T cells in ankylosing spondylitis. TCRdb ran MiXCR on the 5' RACE reads and lists one entry per CDR3 protein. The sample has 250,000 to 300,000 distinct CDR3 sequences; approximately 20% are singletons. Input material: blood, either unsorted or a sorted T cell fraction (not recorded which). Every receptor here comes from a male donor with ankylosing spondylitis or in good health (not recorded which). CDR3s include the opening cysteine and the closing phenylalanine or tryptophan. A D gene is named only where the DNA matches it firmly. Expanded clones are given a class, and other clones once, few, many or no size at all.

J: TRBJ2-1
length: 15
size: few
D: NA
V: TRBV20-1
CDR3: CSASVARGSYNEQFF
DNA: TGCAGTGCTAGTGTAGCCCGCGGCTCCTACAATGAGCAGTTCTTC

J: TRBJ1-5
length: 14
size: many
D: NA
V: TRBV18
CDR3: CASSPGRLNQPQHF
DNA: TGTGCCAGCTCACCGGGTCGCCTCAATCAGCCCCAGCATTTT

J: TRBJ2-1
length: 11
size: few
D: NA
V: TRBV24-1
CDR3: CATSDLQAQFF
DNA: TGTGCCACCAGTGATTTGCAAGCGCAGTTCTTC

J: TRBJ1-6
length: 15
size: many
D: NA
V: TRBV12-3/TRBV12-4
CDR3: CASREPGPSNSPLHF
DNA: TGTGCCAGCAGAGAACCGGGACCGAGTAATTCACCCCTCCACTTT

J: TRBJ1-1
length: 14
size: NA
D: NA
V: TRBV5-1
CDR3: CASRQPGDNTEAFF
DNA: TGCGCCAGCCGCCAGCCGGGGGACAACACTGAAGCTTTCTTT

J: TRBJ1-1
length: 15
size: NA
D: NA
V: TRBV5-1
CDR3: CARSSLGPKNTEAFF
DNA: TGCGCCAGGAGCTCTTTGGGACCCAAGAACACTGAAGCTTTCTTT

J: TRBJ2-3
length: 15
size: many
D: NA
V: TRBV20-1
CDR3: CSARDGFGFTDTQYF
DNA: TGCAGTGCTAGAGATGGTTTCGGGTTCACAGATACGCAGTATTTT

J: TRBJ2-5
length: 14
size: few
D: TRBD2
V: TRBV20-1
CDR3: CSAQTSDYGETQYF
DNA: TGCAGTGCTCAAACTAGCGACTACGGAGAGACCCAGTACTTC

J: TRBJ1-5
length: 14
size: few
D: NA
V: TRBV12-3/TRBV12-4
CDR3: CASNFGAFNQPQHF
DNA: TGTGCCAGCAATTTCGGGGCTTTCAATCAGCCCCAGCATTTT

J: TRBJ1-5
length: 14
size: many
D: TRBD1
V: TRBV15
CDR3: CATGFGQVNQPQHF
DNA: TGTGCCACCGGGTTCGGACAGGTCAATCAGCCCCAGCATTTT

J: TRBJ2-3
length: 14
size: NA
D: TRBD1
V: TRBV27
CDR3: CASSGQGGRDTQYF
DNA: TGTGCCAGCAGCGGACAGGGGGGGAGAGATACGCAGTATTTT

J: TRBJ2-1
length: 14
size: NA
D: NA
V: TRBV5-4
CDR3: CASSLPGRDNEQFF
DNA: TGTGCCAGCAGCTTGCCCGGGAGAGACAATGAGCAGTTCTTC

J: TRBJ1-6
length: 13
size: NA
D: TRBD1
V: TRBV12-3/TRBV12-4
CDR3: CASIRGGGSPLHF
DNA: TGTGCCAGCATCCGAGGGGGCGGTTCACCCCTCCACTTT

J: TRBJ2-1
length: 16
size: NA
D: TRBD1
V: TRBV7-2
CDR3: CASSSPGQPPYNEQFF
DNA: TGTGCCAGCAGCTCCCCGGGACAGCCCCCCTACAATGAGCAGTTCTTC

J: TRBJ2-5
length: 11
size: few
D: NA
V: TRBV29-1
CDR3: CSVEKGDSGHF
DNA: TGCAGCGTTGAGAAGGGAGACTCCGGGCACTTC

J: TRBJ2-1
length: 15
size: many
D: NA
V: TRBV7-6
CDR3: CASSLAGLGLDEQFF
DNA: TGTGCCAGCAGCTTAGCAGGTCTCGGTTTGGATGAGCAGTTCTTC

J: TRBJ2-2
length: 16
size: NA
D: TRBD2
V: TRBV2
CDR3: CASRGGLAANTGELFF
DNA: TGTGCCAGCAGGGGGGGACTAGCAGCGAACACCGGGGAGCTGTTTTTT

J: TRBJ2-1
length: 12
size: few
D: NA
V: TRBV20-1
CDR3: CSARGVLGEQFF
DNA: TGCAGTGCTAGGGGGGTCCTAGGTGAGCAGTTCTTC

J: TRBJ1-3
length: 15
size: few
D: NA
V: TRBV12-3/TRBV12-4
CDR3: CASSFEWGLGNTIYF
DNA: TGTGCCAGCAGTTTTGAGTGGGGGCTTGGAAACACCATATATTTT

J: TRBJ1-4
length: 15
size: NA
D: NA
V: TRBV10-2
CDR3: CASSESDGDVEKLFF
DNA: TGCGCCAGCAGTGAGTCGGACGGCGATGTAGAAAAACTGTTTTTT

J: TRBJ1-4
length: 16
size: NA
D: NA
V: TRBV6-1
CDR3: CASSTLDGGPNEKLFF
DNA: TGTGCCAGCAGTACCCTAGATGGGGGACCCAATGAAAAACTGTTTTTT

J: TRBJ2-2
length: 14
size: few
D: NA
V: TRBV7-3
CDR3: CASSSGRNTGELFF
DNA: TGTGCCAGCAGCTCGGGACGGAACACCGGGGAGCTGTTTTTT

J: TRBJ2-3
length: 13
size: NA
D: NA
V: TRBV12-3/TRBV12-4
CDR3: CATAPGSTDTQYF
DNA: TGTGCCACTGCGCCCGGCAGCACAGATACGCAGTATTTT

J: TRBJ1-5
length: 14
size: NA
D: NA
V: TRBV20-1
CDR3: CSAEVSSPNQPQHF
DNA: TGCAGTGCTGAGGTCAGTTCGCCGAATCAGCCCCAGCATTTT

J: TRBJ1-5
length: 15
size: NA
D: NA
V: TRBV12-3/TRBV12-4
CDR3: CASSLLEGSNQPQHF
DNA: TGTGCCAGCAGTTTACTCGAGGGTAGCAATCAGCCCCAGCATTTT

J: TRBJ2-2
length: 15
size: NA
D: NA
V: TRBV5-6
CDR3: CASSLDRRDTGELFF
DNA: TGTGCCAGCAGCTTGGATCGCAGGGACACCGGGGAGCTGTTTTTT

J: TRBJ2-5
length: 14
size: many
D: TRBD2
V: TRBV20-1
CDR3: CSAGGLAGFETQYF
DNA: TGCAGTGCTGGGGGACTAGCGGGGTTCGAGACCCAGTACTTC

J: TRBJ1-6
length: 14
size: NA
D: TRBD1
V: TRBV9
CDR3: CASSPGTGGSPLHF
DNA: TGTGCCAGCAGCCCCGGGACAGGGGGCTCACCCCTCCACTTT

J: TRBJ2-1
length: 16
size: many
D: TRBD1
V: TRBV10-3
CDR3: CAISEKTGGASNEQFF
DNA: TGTGCCATCAGTGAAAAGACAGGGGGCGCTTCCAATGAGCAGTTCTTC

J: TRBJ2-5
length: 14
size: NA
D: NA
V: TRBV5-1
CDR3: CASSLSTGIETQYF
DNA: TGCGCCAGCAGCTTGTCCACAGGGATAGAGACCCAGTACTTC

J: TRBJ2-2
length: 14
size: NA
D: TRBD1
V: TRBV20-1
CDR3: CSGLTGTNTGELFF
DNA: TGCAGTGGGTTGACAGGGACGAACACCGGGGAGCTGTTTTTT

J: TRBJ2-1
length: 15
size: few
D: NA
V: TRBV12-3/TRBV12-4
CDR3: CASSRLGGSYNEQFF
DNA: TGTGCCAGCAGTCGGCTAGGGGGTTCCTACAATGAGCAGTTCTTC

J: TRBJ2-3
length: 15
size: many
D: TRBD2
V: TRBV10-3
CDR3: CASLSSGASTDTQYF
DNA: TGTGCCTCCCTATCTAGCGGGGCTTCCACAGATACGCAGTATTTT